Below, 26 T cell receptor beta chains from the same sample are listed, as sequenced in a study of T cell responses to AZD1222 COVID-19 vaccine (dated by TCRdb to the early 2020s). The time point label on this specimen signifies: baseline before first vaccination. The method was the immunoSEQ multiplex PCR assay. Entries here come from immuneACCESS through TCRdb and include only in-frame sequences with V and J called. Some clones fail to appear in such tables; in the studies checked, an unresolved V gene covers under half of the shortfall, and the cause of the remainder is unknown. The sample table records around 110,000 clones; about 90% of these occur just once. Around a tenth of the sample is held by the ten biggest clonotypes. The sample consisted of peripheral blood, taken on day 0 of AZD1222 vaccination. The receptor set was obtained from an adult in good health.

This clone was detected only once. Written as DNA, the CDR3 is TGTGCCAGCAGTTTTAGGCAGCAAGAGACCCAGTACTTC. Its translation: CASSFRQQETQYF. The chain couples TRBV27 to TRBJ2-5, with no clear D. CDR3 length equals 13 residues. Germline V gene lookup returns CDR1 MNHEY and CDR2 SMNVEV (reference sequence). The V and J ends lost 3 bases and 2 bases respectively, with 7 bases between them.

The chain couples TRBV7-8 to TRBJ1-5; D is perhaps TRBD1 (5 bases). Germline V gene sequence: CDR1 SGHVS, CDR2 FQNEAQ. The CDR3 has 14 residues. With 5 bases removed from V and 4 bases from J, the gap between germline ends came to 12 bases. CDR3 protein: CASSRGRLNQPQHF. CDR3 nucleotides: TGTGCCAGCAGCCGGGGACGATTAAATCAGCCCCAGCATTTT. The entire variable domain, with the rest obtained from reference TRBV7-8 and TRBJ1-5, is as follows: GAGVSQSPRYKVAKRGQDVALRCDPISGHVSLFWYQQALGQGPEFLTYFQNEAQLDKSGLPSDRFFAERPEGSVSTLKIQRTQQEDSAVYLCASSRGRLNQPQHFGDGTRLSIL.

V and J are TRBV29-1 and TRBJ2-3, with D unclear. The CDR3 is made up of 12 amino acids. The V gene lost 7 bases and the J gene lost 2 bases, with 10 bases spanning the gap. In germline, CDR1 is SQVTM, CDR2 ANQGSEA. CDR3 DNA: TGCAGCGGACTTGGTAACACAGATACGCAGTATTTT. Its protein is CSGLGNTDTQYF.

The chain carries TRBV7-2 and TRBJ2-2; D is ambiguous. There are 16 residues in the CDR3. The germline V gene has CDR1 SGHTA and CDR2 FQGNSA. V lost 3 bases, J lost 4 bases, and 15 bases lay in between. The CDR3 spells CASSFNRPSSTGELFF. The CDR3 coding sequence is TGTGCCAGCAGCTTCAATAGGCCCTCGAGCACCGGGGAGCTGTTTTTT.

This clone occurred a few times. CDR3 bases: TGTGCCAGCAGCTTAGATAGTTTCTCTGGAAACACCATATATTTT. It yields the protein CASSLDSFSGNTIYF. The chain employs TRBV7-8 and TRBJ1-3, with no clear D. The CDR3 is 15 residues long. V gave up 1 base and J gave up 0 bases, with 7 bases separating them. Germline CDR1 SGHVS, CDR2 FQNEAQ.

The CDR3 sequence is CAISGGKAYGYTF. CDR3 sequence (DNA): TGTGCCATCAGTGGCGGGAAAGCCTATGGCTACACCTTC. The V and J genes are TRBV10-3 and TRBJ1-2, with D unclear. The CDR3 extends over 13 amino acids. Germline lookup yields CDR1 ENHRY and CDR2 SYGVKD. The V end was cut by 4 bases, the J end by 4 bases, with 10 bases between.

The rearrangement links TRBV5-4 to TRBJ2-5; 10 bases agree with TRBD1. V was clipped by 3 bases and J by 5 bases; unmatched bases: 4. This CDR3 comprises 14 residues. CDR1 and CDR2 (germline): SGHNT, YYREEE (reference sequence). Here the CDR3 reads CASSWDRGRETQYF. CDR3 coding DNA: TGTGCCAGCAGCTGGGACAGGGGACGGGAGACCCAGTACTTC.

The chain is built from TRBV29-1 and TRBJ2-3; D unclear. Germline lookup yields CDR1 SQVTM and CDR2 ANQGSEA. V lost 1 base, J lost 4 bases, and 12 bases lay in between. CDR3 length: 14 amino acids. The CDR3, as DNA: TGCAGCGTTGAAGTCGTCCTGGCGGCAGATACGCAGTATTTT. Amino acids: CSVEVVLAADTQYF.

The chain has TRBV3-1 (or the pseudogene TRBV3-2) and TRBJ2-3; D possibly uses TRBD1 or TRBD2 (5 bases each). Trimming left V 4 bases short and J 0 bases short, with 11 bases between. The CDR3 spans 15 residues. CDR1 LGHDT and CDR2 YNNKEL come from the germline V gene (reference sequence). CDR3 nucleotides: TGTGCCAGCAGCCCGGGACCCTCTAGCACAGATACGCAGTATTTT. This sequence encodes CASSPGPSSTDTQYF.

CDR3 in amino acids: CASRPLQGDTGELFF. Written as DNA, the CDR3 is TGTGCCAGTCGACCCCTACAGGGCGACACCGGGGAGCTGTTTTTT. The J gene is TRBJ2-2, the V gene TRBV19; TRBD1 might be the D (6 bases). V gave up 8 bases and J gave up 3 bases, with 16 bases separating them. CDR3 size: 15 residues. Germline CDR1 and CDR2: LNHDA and SQIVND (reference sequence).

The V call is TRBV29-1, the J call TRBJ2-5; TRBD2 matches 11 bases. The junction had 10 bases not matched to a gene; V was cut back by 5 bases and J by 5 bases. Germline-derived CDR1 and CDR2 are SQVTM and ANQGSEA. This CDR3 has 15 residues. CDR3 loop: CSVRGLAGGGETQYF. CDR3 DNA: TGCAGCGTTCGAGGGCTAGCGGGAGGTGGGGAGACCCAGTACTTC.

The V and J genes are TRBV5-1 and TRBJ1-1; D remains ambiguous. CDR3 size: 14 residues. Germline V gene lookup returns CDR1 SGHRS and CDR2 YFSETQ. V was cut by 5 bases and J by 1 base, with 12 bases left in between. CDR3 nucleotide sequence: TGCGCCAGCAGGAATCAGGCTACGAACACTGAAGCTTTCTTT. Translated: CASRNQATNTEAFF.

The genes are TRBV27 and TRBJ1-2; 8 bases are shared with TRBD1. V lost 6 bases, J lost 8 bases, and 17 bases stayed unmatched. In germline, CDR1 is MNHEY, CDR2 SMNVEV (reference sequence). The CDR3 spans 16 residues. As DNA, the CDR3 is TGTGCCAGCAGCAACGTCAGGGGGCGCAACTCTTTAGGCTACACCTTC. Protein sequence: CASSNVRGRNSLGYTF.

This chain connects TRBV5-5 to TRBJ2-7; no clear D. The CDR3 has 16 amino acids. Trimming took off 0 bases at V and 2 bases at J, with 15 bases between the two ends. CDR1 is SGHKS and CDR2 is YYEKEE in the germline V gene (reference sequence). This CDR3 is CASSLAGSSGAYEQYF. DNA for the CDR3: TGTGCCAGCAGCTTGGCTGGGTCTAGTGGGGCCTACGAGCAGTACTTC.

The chain employs TRBV28 and TRBJ1-6; no definite D call. V was clipped by 3 bases and J by 9 bases, with 18 bases between them. This CDR3 is 16 amino acids long. Per the germline V gene, CDR1 is MDHEN and CDR2 is SYDVKM. The CDR3 spells CASSFISATGGSPLHF. In nucleotides, the CDR3 is TGTGCCAGCAGTTTTATAAGTGCTACGGGTGGTTCACCCCTCCACTTT. Complete variable domain (other parts from reference TRBV28 and TRBJ1-6): DVKVTQSSRYLVKRTGEKVFLECVQDMDHENMFWYRQDPGLGLRLIYFSYDVKMKEKGDIPEGYSVSREKKERFSLILESASTNQTSMYLCASSFISATGGSPLHFGNGTRLTVT.

V usage is TRBV5-1 and J usage is TRBJ1-6; a weak D match, TRBD1 (5 bases). Trimming removed 4 bases from V and 4 bases from J, with 12 bases in between. Germline V CDR1 and CDR2: SGHRS, YFSETQ. CDR3 length: 15 amino acids. The CDR3 loop reads CASSRTGQYNSPLHF. The CDR3, as DNA: TGCGCCAGCAGCCGAACGGGGCAGTATAATTCACCCCTCCACTTT. Supplemented by reference TRBV5-1 and TRBJ1-6, the full variable domain reads KAGVTQTPRYLIKTRGQQVTLSCSPISGHRSVSWYQQTPGQGLQFLFEYFSETQRNKGNFPGRFSGRQFSNSRSEMNVSTLELGDSALYLCASSRTGQYNSPLHFGNGTRLTVT.

This chain links TRBV6-5 with TRBJ1-3; 9 nucleotides match TRBD1. Trimming removed 2 bases from V and 6 bases from J; junction bases left unmatched: 2. The V gene's germline CDR1 is MNHEY and CDR2 SVGAGI. The CDR3 has 14 amino acids. The CDR3 protein is CASSYGTGKNTIYF. In DNA form, the CDR3 reads TGTGCCAGCAGTTACGGGACAGGGAAAAACACCATATATTTT.

The rearrangement links TRBV10-3 to TRBJ1-6; D may be TRBD1 (6 bases). This CDR3 region has 13 residues. Between the trimmed V and J ends, which lost 3 bases and 9 bases, there was a span of 9 bases. Germline assignment: CDR1 ENHRY and CDR2 SYGVKD. CDR3 residues: CAISDGQSSPLHF. The DNA of the CDR3 is TGTGCCATCAGTGATGGACAGAGTTCACCCCTCCACTTT.

The rearrangement joins TRBV5-1 to TRBJ1-1; D gene unclear. The germline V gene encodes CDR1 SGHRS and CDR2 YFSETQ. This CDR3 is 13 amino acids long. Trimming stripped 1 base from V and 0 bases from J, with 4 bases between. DNA for the CDR3: TGCGCCAGCAGCTTGTCCCTGAACACTGAAGCTTTCTTT. It translates to CASSLSLNTEAFF.

In this sample, this clone turned up a few times. The V gene is TRBV12-3 or TRBV12-4, the J gene TRBJ1-2, with D tentatively TRBD1 (6 bases). V gave up 5 bases and J gave up 8 bases, with 15 bases separating them. CDR3 length: 13 amino acids. The CDR3 is CASSQQGGEGYTF. The CDR3 coding sequence is TGTGCCAGCAGTCAACAGGGAGGGGAGGGCTACACCTTC.

This clone has a single count. The chain recombines TRBV7-9 with TRBJ2-7; possibly TRBD2 for D (5 bases). From germline, CDR1 is SEHNR and CDR2 FQNEAQ (reference sequence). The CDR3 is 16 amino acids. Trimming removed 1 base from V and 0 bases from J, with 13 bases in between. Here the CDR3 DNA reads TGTGCCAGCAGCTTAGACCCGGGAATAAGCTCCTACGAGCAGTACTTC. This encodes CASSLDPGISSYEQYF.

The chain's CDR3 is CASSAVGSGNTIYF. The CDR3 DNA follows: TGTGCCAGCAGCGCCGTAGGCTCTGGAAACACCATATATTTT. The chain joins TRBV5-5 to TRBJ1-3; no firm D call. CDR1 and CDR2 (germline): SGHKS, YYEKEE (reference sequence). The CDR3 totals 14 residues. Trimming pared 4 bases from V and 0 bases from J, leaving 8 bases between.

The V gene is TRBV7-9, the J gene TRBJ1-6; D not certain. The germline V and J ends were trimmed by 2 bases and 3 bases, with 5 bases remaining between them. CDR3 length: 14 residues. Germline loops: CDR1 SEHNR, CDR2 FQNEAQ (reference sequence). This chain's CDR3 is CASSLPNYNSPLHF. The CDR3 DNA reads TGTGCCAGCAGCTTACCCAACTATAATTCACCCCTCCACTTT.

The DNA of the CDR3 is TGTGCCAGCAGCGCCCAGACAGGGCTGAATCAGCCCCAGCATTTT. Protein product: CASSAQTGLNQPQHF. This chain joins TRBV7-6 and TRBJ1-5, with TRBD1 matching over 7 bases. After removal of 5 bases from V and 4 bases from J, the junction contained 8 bases not matched to a gene. CDR1 is SGHVS, CDR2 FNYEAQ, per germline. CDR3 length: 15 amino acids.

The chain employs TRBV18 and TRBJ1-4; 9 positions agree with TRBD1. V was pared by 2 bases and J by 7 bases, with 20 bases of the junction left unmatched. This CDR3 has 20 residues. Germline V gene data show CDR1 as KGHSH and CDR2 as LQKENI. CDR3 protein: CASSPTLQGARPSIGEKLFF. CDR3 sequence (DNA): TGTGCCAGCTCACCAACACTACAGGGGGCTCGACCCAGCATAGGTGAAAAACTGTTTTTT.

The chain uses TRBV19 and TRBJ2-1; D is perhaps TRBD2 (6 bases). Germline V lookup: CDR1 LNHDA, CDR2 SQIVND (reference sequence). V lost 4 bases, J lost 6 bases, and 16 bases lay in between. The CDR3 spans 15 residues. CDR3: CASSSGALEFNEQFF. The CDR3 coding sequence is TGTGCCAGTAGTAGCGGGGCATTAGAGTTCAATGAGCAGTTCTTC.